This note documents a single T cell receptor beta chain sequence. Antigen unknown. The investigators amplified TCR beta CDR3 regions from RNA transcripts. TCR CDR3 underwent first-round RT-PCR with the HTBI primer set. A single record per CDR3 protein comes from TCRdb applying MiXCR to the multiplex PCR reads. Of over 400,000 distinct CDR3 sequences detected, roughly 22% appear once; the ten largest clones hold roughly 49%. This sample was taken from a study of T cells in Graves' hyperthyroidism and ophthalmopathy. General study results and limits: Ophthalmopathy and stable hyperthyroidism were separated by a 13 V-J model. Most thyroid-expanded clonotypes above 0.001 were also found in blood.

Criteria for exclusion of patients were uncontrolled infection, other autoimmune disease, pregnancy or lactation. The sequencing input was blood. This clonotype originated in a woman between 70 and 85 years old with Graves' ophthalmopathy.

The CDR3 loop reads CASSRQGGGGQPQHF. The CDR3 nucleotides are TGTGCCAGCAGTCGACAGGGTGGGGGGGGTCAGCCCCAGCATTTT. The J gene is TRBJ1-5, the V gene TRBV6-1, with 7 bases lining up with TRBD1. Germline assignment: CDR1 MNHNS and CDR2 SASEGT. Trimming took 5 bases from V and 6 from J; bases not matched to a gene: 10. This CDR3 region has 15 residues.